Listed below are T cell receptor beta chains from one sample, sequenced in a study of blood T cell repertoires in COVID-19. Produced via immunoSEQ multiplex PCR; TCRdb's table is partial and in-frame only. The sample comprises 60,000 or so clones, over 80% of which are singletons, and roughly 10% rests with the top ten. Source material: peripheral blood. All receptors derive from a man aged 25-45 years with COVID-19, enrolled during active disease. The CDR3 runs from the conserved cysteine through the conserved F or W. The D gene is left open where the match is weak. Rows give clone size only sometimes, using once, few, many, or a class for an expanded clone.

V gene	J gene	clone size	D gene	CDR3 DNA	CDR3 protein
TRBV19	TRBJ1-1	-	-	TGTGCCATTGCAGCTGGAGGGAACACTGAAGCTTTCTTT	CAIAAGGNTEAFF
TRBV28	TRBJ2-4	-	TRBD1	TGTGCCAGCAGTCCAGACAGGGGGCTTAACATTCAGTACTTC	CASSPDRGLNIQYF
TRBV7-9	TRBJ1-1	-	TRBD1	TGTGCCAGCACCGGGACAGGGTTTTACACTGAAGCTTTCTTT	CASTGTGFYTEAFF
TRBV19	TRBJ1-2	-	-	TGTGCCAGTAAGGTCCCTGGCAGGGCGTTCACCTTC	CASKVPGRAFTF
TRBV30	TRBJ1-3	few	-	TGTGCCTGGAGCGAGGCGGGTGGAAACACCATATATTTT	CAWSEAGGNTIYF
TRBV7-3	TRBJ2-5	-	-	TGTGCCAGCAGCTTATGGACTGATCAAGAGACCCAGTACTTC	CASSLWTDQETQYF
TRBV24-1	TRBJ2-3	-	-	TGTGCCACCAAGAGGGCGCAGGACACAGATACGCAGTATTTT	CATKRAQDTDTQYF
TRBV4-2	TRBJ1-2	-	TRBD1	TGTGCCAGCAGCCCGAGCGGAGGTGAGGGGGCAAGGGGCTACACCTTC	CASSPSGGEGARGYTF
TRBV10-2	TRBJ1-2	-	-	TGCGCCAGCAGGACAGGAAGCTATGGCTACACCTTC	CASRTGSYGYTF
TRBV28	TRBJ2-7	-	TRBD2	TGTGCCAGCAGTCCGAAACAGACTAGCGGGAGGCTCGACGAGCAGTACTTC	CASSPKQTSGRLDEQYF
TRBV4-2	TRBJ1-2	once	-	TGTGCCAGCAGCCAAGATGGGCAGATTGTCTATGGCTACACCTTC	CASSQDGQIVYGYTF
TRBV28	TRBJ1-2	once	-	TGTGCCAGCACCTACGTGGCGGGAAAGTATGGCTACACCTTC	CASTYVAGKYGYTF
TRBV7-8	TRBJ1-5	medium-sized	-	TGTGCCAGCAGCTTAGTCTCGGGTAGCAATCAGCCCCAGCATTTT	CASSLVSGSNQPQHF
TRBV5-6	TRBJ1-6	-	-	TGTGCCAGCAGCGCGGGCCGGGGAGGCAATTCACCCCTCCACTTT	CASSAGRGGNSPLHF
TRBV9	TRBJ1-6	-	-	TGTGCCAGCAGCCCCGCCGGGGGTGGTTCACCCCTCCACTTT	CASSPAGGGSPLHF
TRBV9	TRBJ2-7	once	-	TGTGCCAGCAGCGTAGGCACACATTCCTACGAGCAGTACTTC	CASSVGTHSYEQYF
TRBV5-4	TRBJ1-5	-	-	TGTGCCAGCAGGTCGAAACTTCAGGGTGCGCGTCAGCCCCAGCATTTT	CASRSKLQGARQPQHF
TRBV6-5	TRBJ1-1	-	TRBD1	TGTGCCAGCAGGCAGGGGGATGGGCGACGCACTGAAGCTTTCTTT	CASRQGDGRRTEAFF
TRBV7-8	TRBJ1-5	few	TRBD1	TGTGCCAGCCGCAAAGAGGGGACAGGGAGGGTCGATCAGCCCCAGCATTTT	CASRKEGTGRVDQPQHF
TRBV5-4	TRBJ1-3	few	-	TGTGCCAGCAGCTCCCCCCGGGGAGAGACTGGAAACACCATATATTTT	CASSSPRGETGNTIYF
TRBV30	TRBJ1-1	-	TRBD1	TGTGCCGGAAGGGGGCGCTTGGGGGAAGCTTTCTTT	CAGRGRLGEAFF
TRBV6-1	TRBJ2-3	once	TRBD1	TGTGCCAGCAGTGAATCAGGGACAGCATTCTACCCCGGGGATACGCAGTATTTT	CASSESGTAFYPGDTQYF
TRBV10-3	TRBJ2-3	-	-	TGTGCCATCAGTGGGAGAGACAGCCCCAATCCAGATACGCAGTATTTT	CAISGRDSPNPDTQYF
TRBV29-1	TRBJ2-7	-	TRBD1	TGCAGCGTTCCGGACAGGATTCACGAGCAGTACTTC	CSVPDRIHEQYF
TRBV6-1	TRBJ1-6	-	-	TGTGCCAGCAGTGAAGGGACAGCTAATTCACCCCTCCACTTT	CASSEGTANSPLHF
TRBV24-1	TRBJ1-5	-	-	TGTGCCACCAGTGAGCAGGGCGGTCAGCCCCAGCATTTT	CATSEQGGQPQHF
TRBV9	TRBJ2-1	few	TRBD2	TGTGCCAGCAGCGTAACCCGGCGGGGGAATGAGCAGTTCTTC	CASSVTRRGNEQFF
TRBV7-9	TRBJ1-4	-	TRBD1	TGTGCCAGCAGCTTAGAAGGGGGCACTAATGAAAAACTGTTTTTT	CASSLEGGTNEKLFF
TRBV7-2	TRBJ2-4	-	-	TGTGCCAGCAGCTCCGGAGCCAAAAACATTCAGTACTTC	CASSSGAKNIQYF